This TCR beta chain was recorded in a study of blood T cell repertoires in COVID-19. Per germline, CDR1 SNHLY and CDR2 FYNNEI. V gave up 9 bases and J gave up 5 bases; unmatched junction bases: 8. CDR3 length: 14 amino acids. Authors' data handling: Nucleated cell counts were estimated from reference gene primer amplification. The protocol was immunoSEQ multiplex PCR, while the TCRdb copy is restricted to in-frame clones and leaves out a portion. The DNA gave D and trimming, while V, J and clone size come from that table. The sample shows about 36,000 clones, nearly 90% of them seen only once. The sequence was obtained from a human donor in a cohort sampled during active COVID-19. The chain combines TRBV2 with TRBJ2-1; 9 bases are shared with TRBD2. The sequenced sample was peripheral blood. The CDR3 sequence: CASRSSGGHNEQFF. The CDR3 region has the DNA TGTGCCAGTCGGAGTAGCGGGGGTCACAATGAGCAGTTCTTC.